What follows is one T cell receptor (beta chain) and its context. The repertoire was sequenced with immunoSEQ multiplex PCR; TCRdb's copy has only in-frame clones and lacks some. There are 150,000 or so clones in the sample; approximately 80% occur only once, and roughly 5.6% lies in the top ten. These data originate in a study of blood T cell repertoires in COVID-19. As for the study in general: Spain, Italy and the United States supplied samples that represented acute and convalescent COVID-19.

All enrollees were roughly 18 to 90 years old and from fewer than 30 US areas. Participants had their cohort set by participant-reported clinical history. Within 2 weeks before study entry, exposed participants met a COVID-19 case. Germline V lookup: CDR1 LNHDA, CDR2 SQIVND (reference sequence). This CDR3 spans 14 amino acids. Trimming removed 6 bases at V and 2 bases at J, with 14 bases between. The V and J genes are TRBV19 and TRBJ2-7, with D possibly matching TRBD2 (7 bases). Material for sequencing was PBMCs or T cells enriched from blood (not recorded which). This clonotype was obtained from a man in his sixties or seventies who had been exposed to COVID-19. The DNA for the CDR3 is TGTGCCAGTAGCGCGACGGGGGGCCCCTACGAGCAGTACTTC. Residues: CASSATGGPYEQYF.